This T cell receptor (beta chain) is drawn from a study of T cells in Graves' hyperthyroidism and ophthalmopathy. Amplification yielded TCR beta CDR3 regions, with RNA transcripts as the source. First-round RT-PCR targeting the TCR CDR3 was performed with the HTBI primer set. TCRdb used MiXCR to reprocess the multiplex PCR reads, holding one entry per CDR3 protein. The sample has about 580,000 distinct CDR3 sequences; about 43% are singletons. Stable Graves' hyperthyroidism meant no ophthalmopathy progression within 18 months. Disease duration under 2 months; hyperthyroidism patients were aged 18 to 65. Clinicians diagnosed patients from clinical symptoms, serum thyroxine and TRAb, thyroid ultrasound and orbital computed tomography. This clonotype has ten or more counts. The antigen is unknown. Notes on the study in general: Peripheral blood also featured most of the thyroid clonotypes expanded above 0.001.

This clonotype was obtained from a woman aged 18 to 35 with Graves' hyperthyroidism. Sequencing was performed on peripheral blood or thyroid tissue (not recorded which).

CDR3 DNA sequence: TGCGGCACGAGCTCTGGGGCCAACGTCCTGACTTTC. It is translated as CGTSSGANVLTF. The gene calls are TRBV29-1 and TRBJ2-6; D is uncertain. CDR3 length: 12 amino acids. Germline V gives CDR1 SQVTM, CDR2 ANQGSEA.